This TCR beta chain came from a study of blood T cell repertoires in COVID-19 (dated by TCRdb to 2018 to 2020). For the study in its entirety: Samples from collaborators originated in the United States, Italy and Spain and spanned both the acute and convalescent phases of COVID-19. The prospective study material was composed of cDNA or gDNA derived from T cells, B-cell-depleted T cells, or PBMCs. Subjects who had been exposed to COVID-19, were actively infected with it, or had recovered from it provided the deeply sampled blood TCRbeta repertoires that made up the dataset. The repertoires were released in a freely available public database intended as a resource for research on the immune response to SARS-CoV-2. The samples were drawn from two sources: the first 160 participants of the ongoing ImmuneRACE study, and fewer than 1,500 subjects contributed by 6 global collaborators. A de-identified subject ID, COVID-19 status, age in years and sex were almost always included in the sample metadata. HLA class I and class II types, where available, came from metadata supplied by the sample provider rather than from assay-based typing. The study at large found these results: Clinical and demographic metadata were provided uncurated, with the amount varying by source and participant.

Regarding this clone: Its antigen has not been determined. No much larger clone is present one base from it, and per-base qualities are unavailable.

The immunoSEQ Assay, a bias-controlled multiplex PCR, was used to amplify TCRbeta CDR3 regions from genomic DNA. From the authors' description of their analysis: The number of nucleated cells in each sample was estimated from the amplification of reference gene primers within the assay. Sequence reads were collapsed and filtered to measure the absolute abundance of every unique TCRbeta CDR3 rearrangement. Productive Simpson clonality was computed per sample as the square root of Simpson's diversity index over productive rearrangements. Entries here come from immuneACCESS through TCRdb and include only in-frame sequences with V and J called. Some clones fail to appear in such tables; in the studies checked, an unresolved V gene covers under half of the shortfall, and the cause of the remainder is unknown. V and J calls plus clone size are reproduced from that table; the DNA served to infer D and trimming. In this sample the table shows about 180,000 clones, around four fifths of which occur a single time. The top ten clonotypes cover approximately 8% of the sample.

One collaborating source in Seattle enrolled patients while the patients were actively infected and followed the patients over time throughout the course of disease. Collaborating institutions collected whole blood in K2EDTA tubes following their own protocols. For TCRbeta analysis, collaborators shipped samples in one of three forms: frozen whole blood, isolated PBMCs, or DNA extracted from either of those sample types. Including the terminal cysteine and phenylalanine, the CDR3 comprises 15 residues. CDR3 DNA only is kept here, 45 bases in frame from base 1. The CDR1 and CDR2 encoded by the germline V gene are SGHRS and YFSETQ. The V end gives up 2 bases and the J end 2 bases, leaving 6 bases in the junction not matched to a gene.

The sample taken for sequencing was peripheral blood. The sequence is built from TRBV5-1 and TRBJ2-5, with 7 bases matching TRBD2. The clonotype comes from a woman in her seventies with COVID-19, enrolled during active disease. This receptor carries the CDR3 CASSFSGGDQETQYF. In nucleotides, the sequence is TGCGCCAGCAGCTTTTCTGGGGGGGATCAAGAGACCCAGTACTTC.